This TCR beta chain was found in a study of T cell repertoires in cytomegalovirus infection. Study information: Indications of both CMV infection and matching HLA type were provided by public TCR beta signatures. General observations from the study: CMV-specific TCR beta clonotypes restricted by HLA-C dominated the ex vivo response.

Notes on this clonotype: Its antigen is unidentified.

Trimming cost V 5 bases and J 1 base, with 6 bases left between them. In germline, CDR1 is SGHTA, CDR2 FQGNSA. CDR3 length: 14 amino acids. TCRdb passed the reads through MiXCR, listing each CDR3 protein once. The sample yields some 110,000 distinct CDR3 sequences, about 9.4% seen once. The receptor was isolated from a human donor in good health (CMV status not recorded). Some clones in this sample may be carry-over from other donors' samples. The sample consisted of PBMCs, sequenced either directly or after in vitro stimulation (not recorded which). The chain combines TRBV7-2 with TRBJ2-6; D uncertain. CDR3: CASSLESGANVLTF. The DNA of the CDR3 is TGTGCCAGCAGCCTAGAGTCTGGGGCCAACGTCCTGACTTTC.